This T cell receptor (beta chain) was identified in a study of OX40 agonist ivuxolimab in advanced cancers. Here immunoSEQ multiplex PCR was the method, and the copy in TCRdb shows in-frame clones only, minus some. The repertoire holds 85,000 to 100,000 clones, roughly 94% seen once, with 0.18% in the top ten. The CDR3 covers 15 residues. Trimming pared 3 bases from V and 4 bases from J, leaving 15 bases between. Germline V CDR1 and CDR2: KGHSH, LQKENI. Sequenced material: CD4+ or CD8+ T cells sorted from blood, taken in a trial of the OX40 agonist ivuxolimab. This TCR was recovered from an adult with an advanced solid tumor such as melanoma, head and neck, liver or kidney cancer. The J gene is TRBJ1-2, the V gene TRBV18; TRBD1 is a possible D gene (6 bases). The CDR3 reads CASSPRTEPFYGYTF. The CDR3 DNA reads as TGTGCCAGCTCACCTCGGACAGAGCCTTTCTATGGCTACACCTTC.